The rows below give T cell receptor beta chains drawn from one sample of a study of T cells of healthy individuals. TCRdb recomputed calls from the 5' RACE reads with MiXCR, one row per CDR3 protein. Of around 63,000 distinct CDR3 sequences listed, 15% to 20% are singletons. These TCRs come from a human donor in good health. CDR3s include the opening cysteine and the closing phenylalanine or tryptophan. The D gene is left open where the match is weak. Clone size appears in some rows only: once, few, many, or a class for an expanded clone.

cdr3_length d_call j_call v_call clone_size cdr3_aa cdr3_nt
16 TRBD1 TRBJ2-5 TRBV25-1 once CASSDSGTGGLETQYF TGTGCCAGCAGTGATTCCGGGACAGGGGGCCTAGAGACCCAGTACTTC
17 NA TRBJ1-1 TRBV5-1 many CASSFGPLRVEGTEAFF TGCGCCAGCAGCTTTGGACCCCTCAGGGTTGAGGGCACTGAAGCTTTCTTT
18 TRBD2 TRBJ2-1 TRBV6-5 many CASSYPSGNPPSYNEQFF TGTGCCAGCAGCTACCCTAGCGGGAACCCACCCTCCTACAATGAGCAGTTCTTC
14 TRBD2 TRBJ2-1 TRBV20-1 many CSALTSGDYNEQFF TGCAGTGCCTTGACTAGCGGGGATTACAATGAGCAGTTCTTC
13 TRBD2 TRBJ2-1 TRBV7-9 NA CASSTSGRGEQFF TGTGCCAGCAGTACTAGCGGGAGGGGAGAGCAGTTCTTC
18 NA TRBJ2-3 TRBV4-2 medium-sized CASSQPVDGSGDTDTQYF TGTGCCAGCAGCCAACCCGTTGACGGATCGGGAGACACAGATACGCAGTATTTT
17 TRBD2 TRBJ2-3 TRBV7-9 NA CASSSTSGSWGTDTQYF TGTGCCAGCAGCTCGACTAGCGGGAGCTGGGGCACAGATACGCAGTATTTT
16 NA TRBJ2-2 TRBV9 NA CASSVSSGAYTGELFF TGTGCCAGCAGCGTGAGCTCGGGGGCTTACACCGGGGAGCTGTTTTTT
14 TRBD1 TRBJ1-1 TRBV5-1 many CASSLAGTGDEAFF TGCGCCAGCAGCTTGGCGGGGACAGGGGATGAAGCTTTCTTT
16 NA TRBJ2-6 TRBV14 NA CASSQLKGSGANVLTF TGTGCCAGCAGCCAACTTAAGGGGTCTGGGGCCAACGTCCTGACTTTC
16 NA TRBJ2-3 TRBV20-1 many CSARDALRLGTDTQYF TGCAGTGCTAGAGACGCACTCCGGTTGGGCACAGATACGCAGTATTTT
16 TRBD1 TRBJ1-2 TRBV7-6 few CASSWDRGPGNYGYNF TGTGCCAGCAGCTGGGACAGGGGGCCGGGTAACTATGGCTACAACTTC
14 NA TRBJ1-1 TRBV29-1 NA CSVEYGRRGTEAFF TGCAGCGTCGAATACGGGAGGCGGGGAACTGAAGCTTTCTTT
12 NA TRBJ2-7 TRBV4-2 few CASSQDRNEQYF TGTGCCAGCAGCCAAGATCGAAACGAGCAGTACTTC
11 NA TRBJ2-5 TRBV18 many CASSPQETQYF TGTGCCAGCTCACCGCAAGAGACCCAGTACTTC
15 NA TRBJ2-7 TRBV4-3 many CASSHRKGEAYEQYF TGCGCCAGCAGCCATCGAAAGGGGGAGGCCTACGAGCAGTACTTC
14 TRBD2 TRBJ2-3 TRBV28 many CASSFSGATDTQYF TGTGCCAGCAGTTTTAGCGGGGCCACAGATACGCAGTATTTT
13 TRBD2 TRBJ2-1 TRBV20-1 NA CSATSGPYNEQFF TGCAGTGCTACTAGCGGGCCCTACAATGAGCAGTTCTTC
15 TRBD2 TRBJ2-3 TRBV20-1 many CSARPDGRATDTQYF TGCAGTGCTCGCCCGGACGGGAGGGCCACAGATACGCAGTATTTT
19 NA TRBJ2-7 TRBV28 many CASSLDRGLASGYGREQYF TGTGCCAGCAGTTTGGATAGGGGGCTAGCAAGCGGGTATGGGCGCGAGCAGTACTTC
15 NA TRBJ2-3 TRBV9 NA CASSVEWGNENTQYF TGTGCCAGCAGCGTAGAATGGGGGAACGAAAATACGCAGTATTTT
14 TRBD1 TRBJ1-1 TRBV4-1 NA CASSQVVGQGEAFF TGCGCCAGCAGCCAAGTAGTGGGACAGGGAGAGGCTTTCTTT
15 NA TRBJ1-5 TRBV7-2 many CASSLLGAQRQPQHF TGTGCCAGCAGCTTACTGGGGGCGCAAAGGCAGCCCCAGCATTTT
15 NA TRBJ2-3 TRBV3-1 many CASSQEDRATDTQYF TGTGCCAGCAGCCAAGAGGATAGAGCCACAGATACGCAGTATTTT
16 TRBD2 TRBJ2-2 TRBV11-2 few CASSTWTSSWTGELFF TGTGCCAGCAGCACTTGGACTAGCTCGTGGACCGGGGAGCTGTTTTTT
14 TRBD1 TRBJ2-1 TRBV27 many CASSPTGGDNEQFF TGTGCCAGCAGTCCGACAGGGGGAGACAATGAGCAGTTCTTC
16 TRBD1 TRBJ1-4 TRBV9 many CASSVGTGSTNEKLFF TGTGCCAGCAGCGTAGGGACAGGGTCAACTAATGAAAAACTGTTTTTT
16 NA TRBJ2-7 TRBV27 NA CASSLYMQAEGYEQYF TGTGCCAGCAGTTTATATATGCAGGCGGAGGGCTACGAGCAGTACTTC
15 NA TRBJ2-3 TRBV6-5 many CASRLLDSYTDTQYF TGTGCCAGCAGGTTATTGGATAGTTACACAGATACGCAGTATTTT
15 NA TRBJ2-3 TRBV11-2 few CASSFNPSSTDTQYF TGTGCCAGCAGCTTCAACCCTTCTAGCACAGATACGCAGTATTTT
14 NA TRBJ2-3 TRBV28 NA CASRLGDGADTQYF TGTGCCAGCAGGCTGGGGGACGGGGCAGATACGCAGTATTTT
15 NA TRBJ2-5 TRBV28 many CASSWAGRSQETQYF TGTGCCAGCAGTTGGGCAGGACGGTCACAAGAGACCCAGTACTTC
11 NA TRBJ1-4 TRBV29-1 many CSVEGAGELFF TGCAGCGTTGAAGGTGCAGGAGAACTGTTTTTT
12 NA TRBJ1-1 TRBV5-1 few CASRGGNTEAFF TGCGCCAGCAGGGGCGGGAACACTGAAGCTTTCTTT
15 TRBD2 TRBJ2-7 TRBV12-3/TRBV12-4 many CASSSASGGAYEQYF TGTGCCAGCAGTTCAGCTAGCGGGGGGGCCTACGAGCAGTACTTC
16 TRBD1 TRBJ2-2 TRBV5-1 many CASSLTGQGGTGELFF TGCGCCAGCAGCTTAACGGGACAGGGCGGAACCGGGGAGCTGTTTTTT